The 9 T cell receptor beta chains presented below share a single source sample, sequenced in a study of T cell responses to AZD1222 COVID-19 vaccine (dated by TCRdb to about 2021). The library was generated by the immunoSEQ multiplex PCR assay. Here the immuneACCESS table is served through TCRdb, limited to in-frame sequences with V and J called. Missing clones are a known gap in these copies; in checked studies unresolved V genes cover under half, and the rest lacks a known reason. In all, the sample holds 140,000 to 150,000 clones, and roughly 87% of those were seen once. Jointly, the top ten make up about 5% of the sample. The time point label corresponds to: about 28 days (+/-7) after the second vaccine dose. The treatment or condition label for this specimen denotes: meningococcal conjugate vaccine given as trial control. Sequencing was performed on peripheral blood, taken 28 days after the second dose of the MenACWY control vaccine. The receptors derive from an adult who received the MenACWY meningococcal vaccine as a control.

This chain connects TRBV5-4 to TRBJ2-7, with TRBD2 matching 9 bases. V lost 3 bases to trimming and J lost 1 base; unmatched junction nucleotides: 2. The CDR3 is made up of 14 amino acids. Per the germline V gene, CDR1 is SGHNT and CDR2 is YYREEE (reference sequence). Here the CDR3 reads CASSSLAGSYEQYF. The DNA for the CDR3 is TGTGCCAGCAGCTCACTAGCGGGTTCCTACGAGCAGTACTTC.

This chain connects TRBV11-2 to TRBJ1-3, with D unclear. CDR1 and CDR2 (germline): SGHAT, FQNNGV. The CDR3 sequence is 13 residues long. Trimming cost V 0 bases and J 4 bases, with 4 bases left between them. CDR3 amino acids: CASSLDLGNTIYF. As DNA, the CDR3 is TGTGCCAGCAGCTTAGATCTGGGAAACACCATATATTTT.

CDR3 protein: CASSLGGGSNTGELFF. In DNA form, the CDR3 reads TGTGCCAGCAGCTTGGGCGGTGGGTCGAACACCGGGGAGCTGTTTTTT. V is TRBV5-8 and J is TRBJ2-2; D gene uncertain. This CDR3 has 16 residues. Germline V gene data show CDR1 as SGHTS and CDR2 as YDEGEE. V was trimmed by 0 bases and J by 0 bases, leaving 9 bases between them.

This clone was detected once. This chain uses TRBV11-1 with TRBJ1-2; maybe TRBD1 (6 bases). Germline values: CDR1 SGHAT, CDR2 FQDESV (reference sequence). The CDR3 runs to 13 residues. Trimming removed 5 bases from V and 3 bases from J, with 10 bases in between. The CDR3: CASSLGQYYGYTF. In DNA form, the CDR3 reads TGTGCCAGCAGCCTGGGACAATACTATGGCTACACCTTC. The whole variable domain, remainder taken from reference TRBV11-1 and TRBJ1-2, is EAEVAQSPRYKITEKSQAVAFWCDPISGHATLYWYRQILGQGPELLVQFQDESVVDDSQLPKDRFSAERLKGVDSTLKIQPAELGDSAMYLCASSLGQYYGYTFGSGTRLTVV.

The CDR3 DNA sequence: TGTGCCAGCAGTTCCCCGGGACAGGGGGCGCTTGAAGCTTTCTTT. This sequence encodes CASSSPGQGALEAFF. The chain joins TRBV6-2 or TRBV6-3 to TRBJ1-1; 12 bases are a match to TRBD1. CDR3 length equals 15 residues. Germline V lookup: CDR1 MNHEY, CDR2 SVGEGT. J gave up 7 bases and V 4 bases, and 7 bases lay outside the gene matches.

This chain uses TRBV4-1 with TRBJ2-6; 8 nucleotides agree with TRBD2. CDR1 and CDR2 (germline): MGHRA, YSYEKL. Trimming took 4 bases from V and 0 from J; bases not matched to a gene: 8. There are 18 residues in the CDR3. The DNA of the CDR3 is TGCGCCAGCAGCCCAGAGACTAGCGCCACCTCTGGGGCCAACGTCCTGACTTTC. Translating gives CASSPETSATSGANVLTF.

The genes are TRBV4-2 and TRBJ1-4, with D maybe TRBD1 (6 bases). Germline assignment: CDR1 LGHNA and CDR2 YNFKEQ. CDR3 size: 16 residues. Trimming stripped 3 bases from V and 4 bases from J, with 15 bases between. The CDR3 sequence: CASSQGTTGFNEKLFF. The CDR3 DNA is TGTGCCAGCAGCCAGGGGACGACAGGATTTAATGAAAAACTGTTTTTT.

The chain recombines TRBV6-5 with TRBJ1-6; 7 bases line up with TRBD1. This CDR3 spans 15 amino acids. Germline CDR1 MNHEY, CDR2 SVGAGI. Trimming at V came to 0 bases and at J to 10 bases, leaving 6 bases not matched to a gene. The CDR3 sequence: CASSYSSGTASPLHF. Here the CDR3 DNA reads TGTGCCAGCAGTTACTCTTCGGGGACAGCATCACCCCTCCACTTT.

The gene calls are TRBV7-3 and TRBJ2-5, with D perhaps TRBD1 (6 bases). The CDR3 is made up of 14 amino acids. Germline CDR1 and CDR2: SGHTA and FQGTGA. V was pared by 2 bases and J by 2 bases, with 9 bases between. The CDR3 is CASSLAGEQETQYF. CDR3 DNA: TGTGCCAGCAGCTTAGCAGGGGAGCAAGAGACCCAGTACTTC.